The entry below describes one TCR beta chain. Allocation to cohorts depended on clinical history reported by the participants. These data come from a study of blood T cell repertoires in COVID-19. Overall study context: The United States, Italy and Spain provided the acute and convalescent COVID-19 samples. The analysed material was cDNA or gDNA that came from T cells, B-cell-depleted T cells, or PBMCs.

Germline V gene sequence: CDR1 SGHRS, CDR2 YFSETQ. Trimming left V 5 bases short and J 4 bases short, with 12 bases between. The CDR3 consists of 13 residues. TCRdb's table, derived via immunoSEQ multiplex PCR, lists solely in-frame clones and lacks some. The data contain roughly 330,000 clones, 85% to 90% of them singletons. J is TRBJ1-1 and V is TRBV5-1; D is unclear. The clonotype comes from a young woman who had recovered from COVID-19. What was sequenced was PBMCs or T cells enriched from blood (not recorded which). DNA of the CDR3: TGCGCCAGCAGTAGCCTCCCCGGCACTGAAGCTTTCTTT. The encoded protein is CASSSLPGTEAFF.